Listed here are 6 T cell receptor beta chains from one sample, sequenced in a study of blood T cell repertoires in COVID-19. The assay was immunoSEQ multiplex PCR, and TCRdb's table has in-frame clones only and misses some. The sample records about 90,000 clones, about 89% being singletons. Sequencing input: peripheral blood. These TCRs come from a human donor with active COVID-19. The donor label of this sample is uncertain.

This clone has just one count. This CDR3 reads CSGQYRVGYEQYF. In nucleotides, the CDR3 is TGCAGCGGCCAGTACAGGGTCGGTTACGAGCAGTACTTC. The V gene is TRBV29-1, the J gene TRBJ2-7; D may be TRBD1 (6 bases). The V and J ends lost 7 bases and 4 bases respectively, with 17 bases between them. The germline V gene has CDR1 SQVTM and CDR2 ANQGSEA. There are 13 residues in the CDR3.

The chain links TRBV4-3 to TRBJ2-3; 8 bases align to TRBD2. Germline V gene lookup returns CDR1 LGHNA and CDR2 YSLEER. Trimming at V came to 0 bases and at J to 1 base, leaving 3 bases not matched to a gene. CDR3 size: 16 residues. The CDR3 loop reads CASSQEGAGGTDTQYF. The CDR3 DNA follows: TGCGCCAGCAGCCAAGAAGGAGCGGGGGGCACAGATACGCAGTATTTT.

The CDR3 nucleotides read TGTGCCAGCAGCTTGGACAGCCATCAGCCCCAGCATTTT. Translating it yields CASSLDSHQPQHF. V is TRBV7-2 and J is TRBJ1-5, with D perhaps TRBD1 (6 bases). The CDR3 has 13 residues. V gave up 3 bases and J gave up 5 bases, with 8 bases separating them. Germline V gene data show CDR1 as SGHTA and CDR2 as FQGNSA. The entire variable domain, with the rest obtained from reference TRBV7-2 and TRBJ1-5, is as follows: GAGVSQSPSNKVTEKGKDVELRCDPISGHTALYWYRQSLGQGLEFLIYFQGNSAPDKSGLPSDRFSAERTGGSVSTLTIQRTQQEDSAVYLCASSLDSHQPQHFGDGTRLSIL.

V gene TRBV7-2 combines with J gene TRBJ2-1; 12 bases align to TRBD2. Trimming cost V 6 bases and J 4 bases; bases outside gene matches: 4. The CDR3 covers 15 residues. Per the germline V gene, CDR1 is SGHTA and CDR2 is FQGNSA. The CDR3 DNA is TGTGCCAGCAGGATACTAGCGGGGGGTTACAATGAGCAGTTCTTC. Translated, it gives CASRILAGGYNEQFF. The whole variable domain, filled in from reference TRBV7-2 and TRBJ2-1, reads GAGVSQSPSNKVTEKGKDVELRCDPISGHTALYWYRQSLGQGLEFLIYFQGNSAPDKSGLPSDRFSAERTGGSVSTLTIQRTQQEDSAVYLCASRILAGGYNEQFFGPGTRLTVL.

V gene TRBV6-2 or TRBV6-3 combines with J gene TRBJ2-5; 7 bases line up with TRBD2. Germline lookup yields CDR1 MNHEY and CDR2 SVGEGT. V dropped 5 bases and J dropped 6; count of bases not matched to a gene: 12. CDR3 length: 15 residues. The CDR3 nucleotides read TGTGCCAGCAGTAGGGGAGCGGGGAAGGGAAAGACCCAGTACTTC. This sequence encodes CASSRGAGKGKTQYF.

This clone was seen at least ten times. CDR3 nucleotides: TGTGCCAGCAGCTTAGAATTGGTAACTGGGACAGATACGGACACCATATATTTT. Protein product: CASSLELVTGTDTDTIYF. The chain links TRBV7-9 to TRBJ1-3, with TRBD1 identical over 7 bases. Germline assignment: CDR1 SEHNR and CDR2 FQNEAQ (reference sequence). This CDR3 is 18 amino acids long. J was trimmed by 8 bases and V by 1 base; bases with no gene match: 17.